This TCR beta chain comes out of a study of OX40 agonist ivuxolimab in advanced cancers. Across the whole study: People in dose escalation had one of these cancers: hepatocellular carcinoma, melanoma, renal cell or head and neck cancer.

Sequenced by immunoSEQ multiplex PCR; TCRdb stores in-frame clones only, minus some. The sample contains about 70,000 clones, around nine tenths of which appear only once. The ends lost 7 bases at V and 6 bases at J; junction bases unmatched: 14. CDR3 length: 15 amino acids. The material sequenced was CD4+ or CD8+ T cells sorted from blood, taken in a trial of the OX40 agonist ivuxolimab. The rearrangement uses TRBV5-3 and TRBJ2-3, with 7 bases identical to TRBD1. TRBV5-3 is recorded as an ORF, its role being uncertain. The receptor's source is an adult with an advanced solid tumor such as melanoma, head and neck, liver or kidney cancer. CDR3 residues: CARFGQDDDADTQYF. The CDR3 bases are TGTGCCAGATTTGGACAGGACGATGACGCGGATACGCAGTATTTT.